These 17 T cell receptor beta chains came from one sample sequenced in a study of cytomegalovirus exposure and HLA in healthy donors. This PCR relied on a set of 60 Vbeta primers and 13 Jbeta primers. TCRdb keeps only in-frame clones here, not all; method: immunoSEQ multiplex PCR. The sample contains 190,000 or so clones, 80% of which appear only once. The specimen was PBMCs. The receptor source for this set is a boy aged 10-17 years in good health and CMV-seronegative.

The V and J genes are TRBV7-3 and TRBJ2-3; 8 bases fit TRBD2. Germline lookup yields CDR1 SGHTA and CDR2 FQGTGA. The CDR3 runs to 15 residues. V was clipped by 4 bases and J by 5 bases; unmatched bases: 8. This CDR3 is CASSWSGGAGDTQYF. In DNA form, the CDR3 reads TGTGCCAGCAGCTGGTCCGGGGGGGCTGGAGATACGCAGTATTTT.

The chain combines TRBV10-3 with TRBJ1-1; D is ambiguous. The germline CDR1 and CDR2 sequences are ENHRY and SYGVKD. V was cut by 11 bases and J by 4 bases, with 17 bases left in between. The CDR3 length is 13 residues. CDR3 protein: CAARVVGSTEAFF. The CDR3 DNA follows: TGTGCCGCGCGGGTTGTTGGGTCCACTGAAGCTTTCTTT.

This clone came up once. The rearrangement uses TRBV30 and TRBJ2-7; TRBD1 might be the D (6 bases). This CDR3 region has 12 residues. The V gene lost 5 bases and the J gene lost 2 bases, with 10 bases spanning the gap. Per germline, CDR1 GTSNPN and CDR2 SVGIG (reference sequence). The DNA of the CDR3 is TGTGCCTGGTGGGACAAAGCCTACGAGCAGTACTTC. Its protein is CAWWDKAYEQYF.

The V gene is TRBV29-1, the J gene TRBJ1-1; 9 bases are shared with TRBD1. The CDR3 loop spans 13 amino acids. J gave up 6 bases and V 7 bases, and 9 bases lay outside the gene matches. Germline V gives CDR1 SQVTM, CDR2 ANQGSEA. The CDR3 DNA is TGCAGCGCTACACCGGGACAGGGTTCTGAAGCTTTCTTT. It codes for CSATPGQGSEAFF.

This chain joins TRBV29-1 and TRBJ1-4; D gene unclear. Germline V gives CDR1 SQVTM, CDR2 ANQGSEA. With 4 bases removed from V and 8 bases from J, the gap between germline ends came to 14 bases. The CDR3 sequence is 13 residues long. The DNA for the CDR3 is TGCAGCGTTGTTCCGGAGCACCGAGAAAAACTGTTTTTT. Protein sequence: CSVVPEHREKLFF. Full variable domain (outside the CDR3, taken from reference TRBV29-1 and TRBJ1-4): SAVISQKPSRDICQRGTSLTIQCQVDSQVTMMFWYRQQPGQSLTLIATANQGSEATYESGFVIDKFPISRPNLTFSTLTVSNMSPEDSSIYLCSVVPEHREKLFFGSGTQLSVL.

The chain employs TRBV30 and TRBJ1-5, with D perhaps matching TRBD1 (6 bases). There are 13 residues in the CDR3. V was clipped by 1 base and J by 4 bases, with 8 bases between them. Germline CDR1 is GTSNPN and CDR2 is SVGIG (reference sequence). Written as DNA, the CDR3 is TGTGCCTGGAGTGGACAGGAGAATCAGCCCCAGCATTTT. Translating it yields CAWSGQENQPQHF.

The V and J genes are TRBV25-1 and TRBJ2-7, with D possibly matching TRBD2 (5 bases). CDR3 size: 15 residues. The ends were cut back, 1 base at V and 3 bases at J, with 13 bases in the middle. Per the germline V gene, CDR1 is MGHDK and CDR2 is SYGVNS. The DNA for the CDR3 is TGTGCCAGCAGTGAATCAAGACTCGGGGACTACGAGCAGTACTTC. Amino acids: CASSESRLGDYEQYF.

The chain links TRBV19 to TRBJ1-1; D unclear. V shed 4 bases and J shed 11 bases, with 17 bases lying between them. Germline V gene lookup returns CDR1 LNHDA and CDR2 SQIVND (reference sequence). This CDR3 has 13 residues. This CDR3 reads CASSTPGSAEAFF. CDR3 coding DNA: TGTGCCAGTAGTACCCCCGGGTCTGCAGAGGCTTTCTTT.

The V and J genes are TRBV27 and TRBJ1-6; a possible D gene is TRBD1 (5 bases). The CDR3 runs to 16 residues. Trimming cost V 3 bases and J 7 bases, with 16 bases left between them. Germline lookup yields CDR1 MNHEY and CDR2 SMNVEV (reference sequence). In DNA form, the CDR3 reads TGTGCCAGCAGTTTCGACGGACTGCGGGGGAATTCACCCCTCCACTTT. Translated, it gives CASSFDGLRGNSPLHF.

The chain uses TRBV27 and TRBJ2-7; D is perhaps TRBD1 (6 bases). Trimming took off 5 bases at V and 2 bases at J, with 13 bases between the two ends. CDR3 size: 14 residues. The germline CDR1 and CDR2 sequences are MNHEY and SMNVEV (reference sequence). The CDR3 DNA reads as TGTGCCAGCAGTAGCAACAGGGACCCCTACGAGCAGTACTTC. It codes for CASSSNRDPYEQYF.

V usage is TRBV19 and J usage is TRBJ1-2; D unclear. The CDR3 has 13 residues. The germline V gene has CDR1 LNHDA and CDR2 SQIVND (reference sequence). V was shortened by 5 bases and J by 4 bases, with 11 bases between the two germline ends. The CDR3 nucleotides are TGTGCCAGTAGTGAGGAAAGGCTCTATGGCTACACCTTC. The encoded protein is CASSEERLYGYTF.

Written as DNA, the CDR3 is TGTGCCAGCAGTGGGGCAAGCTGGGTGAACACTGAAGCTTTCTTT. As protein: CASSGASWVNTEAFF. The chain links TRBV2 to TRBJ1-1; D not resolved. CDR1 is SNHLY, CDR2 FYNNEI, per germline. The CDR3 has 15 amino acids. V lost 4 bases to trimming and J lost 0 bases, with 12 bases between them.

In its sample, this clone is medium-sized. This CDR3 is CASSLRQGNYEQYF. The CDR3 DNA is TGCGCCAGCAGCTTGCGACAGGGCAACTACGAGCAGTACTTC. The chain uses TRBV5-1 and TRBJ2-7, with 7 positions matching TRBD1. Germline trimming cut 1 base from V and 3 bases from J; bases unmatched to any gene: 4. CDR1 and CDR2 from the germline V gene are SGHRS and YFSETQ. The CDR3 has 14 amino acids. Supplemented by reference TRBV5-1 and TRBJ2-7, the full variable domain reads KAGVTQTPRYLIKTRGQQVTLSCSPISGHRSVSWYQQTPGQGLQFLFEYFSETQRNKGNFPGRFSGRQFSNSRSEMNVSTLELGDSALYLCASSLRQGNYEQYFGPGTRLTVT.

The gene calls are TRBV4-1 and TRBJ2-7, with 7 bases fitting TRBD1. The trim removed 0 bases at V and 3 bases at J, leaving 5 bases unmatched. The CDR3 is 15 amino acids. The germline V gene has CDR1 MGHRA and CDR2 YSYEKL. The CDR3 loop is CASSQDRNRGYEQYF. Written as DNA, the CDR3 is TGCGCCAGCAGCCAAGATAGGAACAGGGGCTACGAGCAGTACTTC.

This clone came up a few times. The chain has TRBV5-4 and TRBJ2-5, with D tentatively TRBD2 (6 bases). V gave up 3 bases and J gave up 6 bases, with 21 bases separating them. The length of the CDR3 is 16 residues. Germline V gene lookup returns CDR1 SGHNT and CDR2 YYREEE (reference sequence). The CDR3 here is CASSSGRDWGQQTQYF. The CDR3 DNA is TGTGCCAGCAGCTCAGGACGGGACTGGGGTCAACAGACCCAGTACTTC.

Points on this clone: A read error may account for a junction end that differs from germline. This chain joins TRBV7-7 and TRBJ2-3; D is perhaps TRBD2 (6 bases). In germline, CDR1 is SSHAT, CDR2 FNYEAQ (reference sequence). This CDR3 spans 13 amino acids. The CDR3 spells CASSQLGAGTQYF. The DNA of the CDR3 is TGTGCTAGCAGTCAACTCGGGGCGGGAACGCAGTATTTT.

The chain employs TRBV29-1 and TRBJ1-1; 7 bases are a match to TRBD1. In germline, CDR1 is SQVTM, CDR2 ANQGSEA. With 7 bases clipped from V and 0 bases from J, the junction kept 5 bases outside the gene matches. The CDR3 spans 13 residues. This chain's CDR3 is CSGIDRVNTEAFF. The DNA for the CDR3 is TGCAGCGGTATTGACAGGGTGAACACTGAAGCTTTCTTT.